The following is a T cell receptor beta chain sequence with its context. The antigen is not known. In the original analysis: In papillary thyroid cancer, a distant-metastasis classifier was built using CDR3 differences across clinicopathological groups. Using MiXCR, TCRdb re-called clones from the PCR reads. The V and J calls, along with clone size, are taken from TCRdb and not from the paper's own processing. The sample shows about 93,000 clones, about 13% of them seen only once. These data are taken from a study of metastatic and nonmetastatic thyroid tumors. Study-level background: Where malignant and benign thyroid patients were concerned, repertoires were compared across blood and tumor or nodule tissue. Study observations and caveats: Benign nodules reportedly had significantly lower TCR beta diversity than malignant thyroid tumors in blood and tumor.

There were no patients who had received any treatment before thyroid surgery. The ends were cut back, 10 bases at V and 13 bases at J, with 22 bases in the middle. Germline V gene data show CDR1 as MNHEY and CDR2 as SMNVEV (reference sequence). This CDR3 has 12 residues. The chain couples TRBV27 to TRBJ1-1; D remains ambiguous. The sequenced material came from blood. The TCR comes from a female donor with papillary thyroid cancer or a benign thyroid nodule (not recorded which). Some clones in this sample may be carry-over from other donors' samples. The CDR3 bases are TGTGCCACGATGACGGCGAACACTGAATTTTTCTTT. This gives the protein CATMTANTEFFF.